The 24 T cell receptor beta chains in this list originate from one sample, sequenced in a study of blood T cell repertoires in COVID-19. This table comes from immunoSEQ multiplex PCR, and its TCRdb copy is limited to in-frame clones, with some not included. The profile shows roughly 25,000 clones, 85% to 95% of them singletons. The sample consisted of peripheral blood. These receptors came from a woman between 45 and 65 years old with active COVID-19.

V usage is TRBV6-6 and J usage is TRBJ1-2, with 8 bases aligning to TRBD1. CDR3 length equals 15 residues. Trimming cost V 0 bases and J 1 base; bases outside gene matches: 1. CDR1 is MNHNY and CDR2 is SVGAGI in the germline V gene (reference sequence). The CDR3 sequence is CASSYSDRVNYGYTF. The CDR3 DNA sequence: TGTGCCAGCAGTTACTCGGACAGGGTTAACTATGGCTACACCTTC.

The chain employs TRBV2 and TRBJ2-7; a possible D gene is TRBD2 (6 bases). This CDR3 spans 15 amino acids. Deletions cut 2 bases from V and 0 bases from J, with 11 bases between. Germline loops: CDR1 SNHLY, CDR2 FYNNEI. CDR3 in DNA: TGTGCCAGCAGTGAACCGGGGGAAGGCTCCTACGAGCAGTACTTC. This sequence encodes CASSEPGEGSYEQYF.

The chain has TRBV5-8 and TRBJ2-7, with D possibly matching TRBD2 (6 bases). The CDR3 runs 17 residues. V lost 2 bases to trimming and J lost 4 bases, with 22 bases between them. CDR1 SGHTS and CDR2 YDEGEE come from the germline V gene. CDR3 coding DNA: TGTGCCAGCAGCTTCCCCCGGGACTCAAGTGGGGCTTACGAGCAGTACTTC. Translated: CASSFPRDSSGAYEQYF. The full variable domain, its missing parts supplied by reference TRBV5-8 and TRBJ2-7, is EAGVTQSPTHLIKTRGQQATLRCSPISGHTSVYWYQQALGLGLQFLLWYDEGEERNRGNFPPRFSGRQFPNYSSELNVNALELEDSALYLCASSFPRDSSGAYEQYFGPGTRLTVT.

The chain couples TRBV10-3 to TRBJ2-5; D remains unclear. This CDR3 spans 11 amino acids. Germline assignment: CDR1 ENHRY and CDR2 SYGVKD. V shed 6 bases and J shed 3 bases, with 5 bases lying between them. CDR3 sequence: CAIRNKETQYF. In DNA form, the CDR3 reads TGTGCCATCAGGAACAAAGAGACCCAGTACTTC.

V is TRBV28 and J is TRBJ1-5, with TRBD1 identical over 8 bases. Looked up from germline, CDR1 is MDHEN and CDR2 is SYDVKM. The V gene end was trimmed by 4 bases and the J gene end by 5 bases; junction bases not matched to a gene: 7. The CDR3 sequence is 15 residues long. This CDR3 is CASSSYGQGDQPQHF. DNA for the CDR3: TGTGCCAGCAGTTCCTATGGACAGGGAGATCAGCCCCAGCATTTT.

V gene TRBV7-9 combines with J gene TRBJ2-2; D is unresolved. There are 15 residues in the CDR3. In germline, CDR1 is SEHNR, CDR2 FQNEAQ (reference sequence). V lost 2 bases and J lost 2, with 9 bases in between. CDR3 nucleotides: TGTGCCAGCAGCTTACAGAACAGTAACACCGGGGAGCTGTTTTTT. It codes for CASSLQNSNTGELFF.

The CDR3 protein is CASSFSGETEAFF. In DNA form, the CDR3 reads TGCGCCAGCAGCTTTTCGGGGGAAACTGAAGCTTTCTTT. The V and J genes are TRBV5-1 and TRBJ1-1; a possible D gene is TRBD1 (5 bases). The length of the CDR3 is 13 residues. The V end lost 2 bases, the J end lost 5 bases, and 10 bases lay between the germline ends. Germline V gene data show CDR1 as SGHRS and CDR2 as YFSETQ.

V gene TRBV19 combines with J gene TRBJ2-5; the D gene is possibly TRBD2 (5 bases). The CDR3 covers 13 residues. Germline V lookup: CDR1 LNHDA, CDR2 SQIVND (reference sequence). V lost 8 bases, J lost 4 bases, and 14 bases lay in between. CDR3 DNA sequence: TGTGCCAGTCTAGCTAGCCGGGGAGAGACCCAGTACTTC. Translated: CASLASRGETQYF.

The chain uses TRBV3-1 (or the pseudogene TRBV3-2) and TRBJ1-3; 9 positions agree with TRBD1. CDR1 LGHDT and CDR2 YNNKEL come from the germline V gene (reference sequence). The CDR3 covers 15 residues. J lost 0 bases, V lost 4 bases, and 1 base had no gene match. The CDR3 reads CASSPTGGSGNTIYF. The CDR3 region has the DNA TGTGCCAGCAGCCCGACAGGGGGCTCTGGAAACACCATATATTTT.

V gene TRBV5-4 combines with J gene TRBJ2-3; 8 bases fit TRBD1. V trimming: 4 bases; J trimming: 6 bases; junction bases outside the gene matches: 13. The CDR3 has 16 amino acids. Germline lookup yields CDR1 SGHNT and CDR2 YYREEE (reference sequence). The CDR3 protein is CASSRDRREWTDTQYF. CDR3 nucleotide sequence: TGTGCCAGCAGCCGGGACAGGAGGGAGTGGACGGATACGCAGTATTTT.

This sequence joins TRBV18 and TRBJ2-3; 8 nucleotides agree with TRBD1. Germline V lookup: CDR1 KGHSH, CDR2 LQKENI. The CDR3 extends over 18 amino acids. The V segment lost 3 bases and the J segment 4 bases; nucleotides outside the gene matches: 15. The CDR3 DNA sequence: TGTGCCAGCTCACCGAATCAGGGGGCGGCCTCGGGGGCAGATACGCAGTATTTT. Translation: CASSPNQGAASGADTQYF.

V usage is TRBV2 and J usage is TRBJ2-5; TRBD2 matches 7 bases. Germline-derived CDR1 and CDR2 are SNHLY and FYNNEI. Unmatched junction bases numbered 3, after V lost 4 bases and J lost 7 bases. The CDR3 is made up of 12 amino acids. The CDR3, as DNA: TGTGCCAGCAGTGCTGGGGGGGGGACCCAGTACTTC. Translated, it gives CASSAGGGTQYF.

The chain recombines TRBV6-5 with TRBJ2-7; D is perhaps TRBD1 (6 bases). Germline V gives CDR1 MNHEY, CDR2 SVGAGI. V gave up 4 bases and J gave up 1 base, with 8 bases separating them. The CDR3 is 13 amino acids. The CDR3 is CASSLTGSYEQYV. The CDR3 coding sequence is TGTGCCAGCAGTTTGACAGGTTCCTACGAGCAGTACGTC.

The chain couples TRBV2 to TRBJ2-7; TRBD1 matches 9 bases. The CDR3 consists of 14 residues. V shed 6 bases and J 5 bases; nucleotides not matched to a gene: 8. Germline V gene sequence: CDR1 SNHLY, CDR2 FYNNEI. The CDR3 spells CASRSGTGSHEQYF. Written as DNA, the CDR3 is TGTGCCAGCAGATCCGGGACAGGGTCCCACGAGCAGTACTTC.

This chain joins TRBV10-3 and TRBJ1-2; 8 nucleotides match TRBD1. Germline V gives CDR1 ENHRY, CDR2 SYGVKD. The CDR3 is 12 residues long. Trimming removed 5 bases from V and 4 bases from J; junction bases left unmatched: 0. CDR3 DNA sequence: TGTGCCATCAGTACAGGGGGCTATGGCTACACCTTC. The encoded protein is CAISTGGYGYTF.

The CDR3 here is CASSLPANNEKLFF. The CDR3, as DNA: TGTGCCAGCAGCTTACCAGCGAATAATGAAAAACTGTTTTTT. The chain recombines TRBV5-6 with TRBJ1-4, with D unresolved. There are 14 residues in the CDR3. Germline CDR1 SGHDT, CDR2 YYEEEE. V dropped 2 bases and J dropped 4 bases, with 9 bases sitting between them.

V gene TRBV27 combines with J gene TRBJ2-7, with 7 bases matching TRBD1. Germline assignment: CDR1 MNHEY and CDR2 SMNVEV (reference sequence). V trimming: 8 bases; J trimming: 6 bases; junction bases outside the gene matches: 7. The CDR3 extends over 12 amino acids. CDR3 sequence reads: CASRTGRSEQYF. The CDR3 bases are TGTGCCAGCCGGACAGGACGGAGCGAGCAGTACTTC.

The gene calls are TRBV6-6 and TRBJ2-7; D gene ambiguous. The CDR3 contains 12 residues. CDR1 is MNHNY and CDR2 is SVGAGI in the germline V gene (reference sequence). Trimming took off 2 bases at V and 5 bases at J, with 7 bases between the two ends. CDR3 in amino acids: CASSYASDEQYV. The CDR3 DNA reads TGTGCCAGCAGTTACGCGTCGGACGAGCAGTACGTC.

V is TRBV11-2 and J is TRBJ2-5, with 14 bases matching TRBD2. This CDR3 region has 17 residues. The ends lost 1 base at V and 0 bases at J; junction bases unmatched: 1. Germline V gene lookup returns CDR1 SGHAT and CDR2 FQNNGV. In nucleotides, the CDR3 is TGTGCCAGCAGCTTAGGGGGACTAGCGGGGGACCAAGAGACCCAGTACTTC. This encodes CASSLGGLAGDQETQYF.

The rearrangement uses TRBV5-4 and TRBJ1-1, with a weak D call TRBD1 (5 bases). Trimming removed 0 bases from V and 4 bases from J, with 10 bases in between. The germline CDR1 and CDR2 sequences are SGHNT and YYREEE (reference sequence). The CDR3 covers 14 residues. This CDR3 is CASSLAWGATEAFF. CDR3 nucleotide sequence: TGTGCCAGCAGCTTGGCTTGGGGCGCCACTGAAGCTTTCTTT.

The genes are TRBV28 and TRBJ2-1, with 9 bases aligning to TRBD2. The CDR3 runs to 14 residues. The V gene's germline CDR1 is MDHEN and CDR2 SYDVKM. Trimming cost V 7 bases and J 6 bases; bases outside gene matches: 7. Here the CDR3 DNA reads TGTGCCAGCAATCCCCCGACTAGCGGCAATGAGCAGTTCTTC. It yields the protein CASNPPTSGNEQFF.

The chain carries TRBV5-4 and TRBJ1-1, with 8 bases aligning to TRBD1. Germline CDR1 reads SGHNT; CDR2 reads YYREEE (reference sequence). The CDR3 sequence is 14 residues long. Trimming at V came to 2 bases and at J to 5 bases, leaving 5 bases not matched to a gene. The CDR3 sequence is CASSFGQGDTEAFF. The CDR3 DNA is TGTGCCAGCAGCTTCGGACAGGGAGATACTGAAGCTTTCTTT.

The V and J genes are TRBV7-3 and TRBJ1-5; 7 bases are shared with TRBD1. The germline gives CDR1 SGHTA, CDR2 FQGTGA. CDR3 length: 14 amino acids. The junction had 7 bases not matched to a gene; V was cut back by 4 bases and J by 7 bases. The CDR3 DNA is TGTGCCAGCAGCTCTGGACAGGACGGACAGCCCCAGCATTTT. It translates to CASSSGQDGQPQHF.

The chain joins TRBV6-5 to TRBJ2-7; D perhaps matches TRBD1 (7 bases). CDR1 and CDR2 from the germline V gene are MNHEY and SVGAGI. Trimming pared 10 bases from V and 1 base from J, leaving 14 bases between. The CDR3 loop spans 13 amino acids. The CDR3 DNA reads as TGTGCCATACAACAGGGGACTTCCTACGAGCAGTACTTC. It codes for CAIQQGTSYEQYF.